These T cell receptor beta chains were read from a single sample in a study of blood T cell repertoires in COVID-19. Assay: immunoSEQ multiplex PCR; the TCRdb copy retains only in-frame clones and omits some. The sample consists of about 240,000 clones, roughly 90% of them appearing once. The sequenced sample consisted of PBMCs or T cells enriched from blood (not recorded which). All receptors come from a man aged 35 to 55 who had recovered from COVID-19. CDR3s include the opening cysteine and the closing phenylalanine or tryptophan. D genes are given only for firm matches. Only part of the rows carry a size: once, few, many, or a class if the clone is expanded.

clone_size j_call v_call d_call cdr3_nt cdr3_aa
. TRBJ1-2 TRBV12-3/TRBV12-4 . TGTGCCAGCAGTTTACAGGGGTTGGGCTACACCTTC CASSLQGLGYTF
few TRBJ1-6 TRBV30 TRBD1 TGTGCCTGGAGCGCGGACAGGGTTTGGAATTCACCCCTCCACTTT CAWSADRVWNSPLHF
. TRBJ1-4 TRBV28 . TGTGCCAGCAGCCCAGGGTTTGTGCAAAAACTGTTTTTT CASSPGFVQKLFF
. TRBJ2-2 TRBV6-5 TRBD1 TGTGCCAGCAGTACCGACAGGGGTAATTCCGGGGAGCTGTTTTTT CASSTDRGNSGELFF
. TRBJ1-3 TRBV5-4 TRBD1 TGTGCCAGCAGCGGCGGACAGGGACTAGCCCTCTCTGGAAACACCATATATTTT CASSGGQGLALSGNTIYF
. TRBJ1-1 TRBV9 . TGTGCCAGCAGCGTAGTAAGAGGGGGAAGTGAAGCTTTCTTT CASSVVRGGSEAFF
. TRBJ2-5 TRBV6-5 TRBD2 TGTGCCAGCAGCCGTAGGCGGGAGGGGGGAGAGACCCAGTACTTC CASSRRREGGETQYF
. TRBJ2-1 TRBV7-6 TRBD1 TGTGCCAGCAGCTTATCCTTTTCCAGGACAGGGTACAATGAGCAGTTCTTC CASSLSFSRTGYNEQFF
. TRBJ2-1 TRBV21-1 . TGTGCCAGCAGCCCACGACTAAGCGGGAGGTTCAGTGAGCAGTTCTTC CASSPRLSGRFSEQFF
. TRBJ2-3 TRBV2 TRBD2 TGTGCCACCAGGACTAGCGGGGGGGTAAATACGCAGTATTTT CATRTSGGVNTQYF
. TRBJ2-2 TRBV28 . TGTGCCAGCAGCCGACCGGGAAGGGCCGGGGAGCTGTTTTTT CASSRPGRAGELFF
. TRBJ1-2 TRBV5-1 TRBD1 TGCGCCAGCAGCCCGAGGACAGGGGACTATGGCTACACCTTC CASSPRTGDYGYTF
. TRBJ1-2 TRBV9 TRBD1 TGTGCCAGCAGCGTTACAGGGGAATTGGGGTATGGCTACACCTTC CASSVTGELGYGYTF
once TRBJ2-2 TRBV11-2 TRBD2 TGTGCCAGCAGCAGAGGGCGGGAGGGCCGGACCGGGGAGCTGTTTTTT CASSRGREGRTGELFF
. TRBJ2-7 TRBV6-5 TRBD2 TGTGCCAGCAGTTATCGTCGGCGGGGGATCGCCTACGAGCAGTACTTC CASSYRRRGIAYEQYF
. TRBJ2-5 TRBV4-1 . TGCGCCAGCAGCCAGATAAACACGGGAACCCAGTACTTC CASSQINTGTQYF
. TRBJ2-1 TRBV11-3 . TGTGCCAGCAGCTTAGTTACACGGAGAAACTACAATGAGCAGTTCTTC CASSLVTRRNYNEQFF
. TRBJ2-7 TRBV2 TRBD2 TGTGCCAGCGATGCTAGCGGGAGCTACGAGCAGTACTTC CASDASGSYEQYF
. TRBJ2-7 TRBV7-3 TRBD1 TGTGCCAGCAGCTCCCAGACAGGGGGCTACGAGCAGTACTTC CASSSQTGGYEQYF
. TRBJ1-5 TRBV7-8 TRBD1 TGTGCCAGCAGCTTAGGGCAGTCGACAGGGACTAGTCAGCCCCAGCATTTT CASSLGQSTGTSQPQHF
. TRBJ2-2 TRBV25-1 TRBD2 TGTGCCAGCAGTGGGGGACTAGCGGGATCCGGGGAGCTGTTTTTT CASSGGLAGSGELFF
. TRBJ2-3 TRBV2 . TGTGCCAGCACCACCTGGAGGGGAACAGATACGCAGTATTTT CASTTWRGTDTQYF
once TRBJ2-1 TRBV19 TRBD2 TGTGCCAGTAGTGGGACTAGCGGGCCCGGGACCTACAATGAGCAGTTCTTC CASSGTSGPGTYNEQFF
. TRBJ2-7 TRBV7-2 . TGTGCCAGCAGTTCCTCTTTCCACGAGCAGTACTTC CASSSSFHEQYF
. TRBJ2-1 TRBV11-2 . TGTGCCAGCAGCTCAAGGGGGCTCGACGGGGGAAAAGAGCAGTTCTTC CASSSRGLDGGKEQFF
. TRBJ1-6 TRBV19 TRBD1 TGTGCCAGTAGTCCATCGGACAGGACCAGCTCCTATAATTCACCCCTCCACTTT CASSPSDRTSSYNSPLHF
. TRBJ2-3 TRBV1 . TGCACCAGCAGCGCTCACAAGTTGTATTCCGCCTCCTTGGGCACAGATACGCAGTATTTT CTSSAHKLYSASLGTDTQYF
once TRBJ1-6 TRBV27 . TGTGCCAGCAGCCCTAATAGCTCACCCCTCCACTTT CASSPNSSPLHF